Each of the 9 T cell receptor beta chains below was sequenced from the same sample in a study of shared clonotypes between healthy human individuals. Naive CD8 populations comprised CD45RO-negative cells positively selected for CCR7, excluding terminally differentiated effector memory CD45RA+ cells. Produced via immunoSEQ multiplex PCR; TCRdb's table is partial and in-frame only. The sample records 2 million to 2.5 million clones, around 96% being singletons. Sample: naive CD8+ T cells sorted from blood. The source is a man younger than 30 in good health.

This clone was observed once. The chain has TRBV27 and TRBJ2-7, with 11 positions matching TRBD2. V was pared by 5 bases and J by 0 bases, with 6 bases of the junction left unmatched. Germline V gene lookup returns CDR1 MNHEY and CDR2 SMNVEV (reference sequence). The CDR3 totals 16 residues. The CDR3 sequence: CASSRDSGRDSYEQYF. The DNA of the CDR3 is TGTGCCAGCAGTCGAGATAGCGGGAGGGACTCCTACGAGCAGTACTTC.

This chain links TRBV6-5 with TRBJ1-5; weak D call: TRBD1 (5 bases). This CDR3 spans 12 amino acids. Trimming cost V 8 bases and J 4 bases, with 9 bases left between them. The germline V gene encodes CDR1 MNHEY and CDR2 SVGAGI. The CDR3 loop reads CASGAWNQPQHF. CDR3 nucleotide sequence: TGTGCCAGCGGGGCTTGGAATCAGCCCCAGCATTTT.

In this sample, this clone turned up once. CDR3 coding DNA: TGTGCCAGCAGCGGGACTAGCGGGGGAAACATTCAGTACTTC. It yields the protein CASSGTSGGNIQYF. The chain couples TRBV2 to TRBJ2-4, with TRBD2 identical over 14 bases. Germline V lookup: CDR1 SNHLY, CDR2 FYNNEI. This CDR3 spans 14 amino acids. V lost 6 bases, J lost 6 bases, and 1 base stayed unmatched. Based on the CDR3 plus reference TRBV2 and TRBJ2-4, the full variable domain is EPEVTQTPSHQVTQMGQEVILRCVPISNHLYFYWYRQILGQKVEFLVSFYNNEISEKSEIFDDQFSVERPDGSNFTLKIRSTKLEDSAMYFCASSGTSGGNIQYFGAGTRLSVL.

The rearrangement joins TRBV5-6 to TRBJ2-2; 8 bases agree with TRBD2. The CDR3 has 16 residues. Trimming at V came to 2 bases and at J to 2 bases, leaving 5 bases not matched to a gene. Germline values: CDR1 SGHDT, CDR2 YYEEEE. The CDR3 nucleotides read TGTGCCAGCAGCTTATACCTAGCGGGCAACACCGGGGAGCTGTTTTTT. Amino acid sequence: CASSLYLAGNTGELFF.

This sequence joins TRBV4-3 and TRBJ2-7; 8 nucleotides agree with TRBD2. J gave up 2 bases and V 1 base, and 7 bases lay outside the gene matches. The CDR3 runs to 16 residues. CDR1 is LGHNA, CDR2 YSLEER, per germline. In DNA form, the CDR3 reads TGCGCCAGCAGCCAAGTTTCTAGCGGGCGTCCCTACGAGCAGTACTTC. Translating it yields CASSQVSSGRPYEQYF.

The chain carries TRBV6-1 and TRBJ1-1; D ambiguous. Germline assignment: CDR1 MNHNS and CDR2 SASEGT. The CDR3 extends over 15 amino acids. Trimming removed 1 base at V and 8 bases at J, with 17 bases between. The CDR3 nucleotides read TGTGCCAGCAGTGAAGTATCTAGGTATAGGCCCGAAGCTTTCTTT. Translating gives CASSEVSRYRPEAFF.

The chain couples TRBV28 to TRBJ1-4; D gene ambiguous. From germline, CDR1 is MDHEN and CDR2 SYDVKM. V was shortened by 3 bases and J by 7 bases, with 6 bases between the two germline ends. CDR3 length: 12 amino acids. The CDR3 coding sequence is TGTGCCAGCAGTTTCTTGAGTGAAAAACTGTTTTTT. It is translated as CASSFLSEKLFF.

This clone was observed once. The chain joins TRBV6-5 to TRBJ2-1, with D possibly matching TRBD1 (5 bases). The V end was cut by 8 bases, the J end by 1 base, with 12 bases between. CDR3 length: 14 residues. Germline V gene data show CDR1 as MNHEY and CDR2 as SVGAGI. The DNA for the CDR3 is TGTGCCAGCCAGGGCCAGGGTTCCTACAATGAGCAGTTCTTC. It yields the protein CASQGQGSYNEQFF.

As regards this clone: The identical CDR3 is also encoded by other nucleotide sequences in the sample. The V and J genes are TRBV5-6 and TRBJ2-7; 9 nucleotides match TRBD1. The CDR3 is 14 amino acids. V dropped 4 bases and J dropped 2; count of bases not matched to a gene: 4. CDR1 SGHDT and CDR2 YYEEEE come from the germline V gene. The CDR3 DNA reads TGTGCCAGCAGCCCCGGACAGGGGCCCTACGAGCAGTACTTC. Its translation is CASSPGQGPYEQYF.